This is a list of T cell receptor beta chains from one sample in a study of shared clonotypes between healthy human individuals. Libraries were prepared by immunoSEQ multiplex PCR; TCRdb keeps only in-frame clonotypes and omits some of them. Of about 2.4 million clones listed, approximately 90% are singletons. Sequencing used naive CD4+ T cells sorted from blood. Source of these receptors: a man between 18 and 29 years old in good health. Both conserved end residues are part of each CDR3. Fields, in order: V gene, J gene, clone size, D gene, CDR3 protein, CDR3 DNA. D genes are given only for firm matches. The listing skips clone size in some rows; elsewhere it reads once, few, many or a size class.

>TRBV27|TRBJ2-7|.|.
CASSLKDPIYEQYF
TGTGCCAGCAGTTTGAAGGACCCTATCTACGAGCAGTACTTC
>TRBV5-1|TRBJ1-1|.|.
CASSHRDQTITEAFF
TGCGCCAGCAGCCACCGGGACCAAACAATCACTGAAGCTTTCTTT
>TRBV2|TRBJ1-6|few|.
CASSARPPYNSPLHF
TGTGCCAGCAGTGCCAGGCCGCCGTACAATTCACCCCTCCACTTT
>TRBV4-1|TRBJ1-2|.|.
CASSHPAEYYGYTF
TGCGCCAGCAGCCACCCCGCAGAGTACTATGGCTACACCTTC
>TRBV5-4|TRBJ2-3|.|.
CASSQSPTDTQYF
TGTGCCAGCAGTCAAAGCCCCACAGATACGCAGTATTTT
>TRBV19|TRBJ1-4|.|.
CASSIRQTTNEKLFF
TGTGCCAGTAGTATCCGACAAACAACTAATGAAAAACTGTTTTTT
>TRBV7-9|TRBJ2-3|once|.
CASSFQGVRGTQYF
TGTGCCAGCAGCTTCCAGGGGGTGCGGGGTACGCAGTATTTT
>TRBV7-6|TRBJ2-7|.|.
CASSRSTVSYEQYF
TGTGCCAGCAGCAGGAGTACAGTGTCCTACGAGCAGTACTTC
>TRBV6-5|TRBJ1-2|.|.
CASRFMASELYGYTF
TGTGCCAGCAGGTTTATGGCCTCTGAGCTCTATGGCTACACCTTC
>TRBV7-8|TRBJ2-7|.|.
CASSFTRDTAYEQYF
TGTGCCAGCAGCTTCACCCGGGACACCGCCTACGAGCAGTACTTC
>TRBV11-2|TRBJ2-7|.|.
CASSLGGFYEQYF
TGTGCCAGCAGCTTAGGGGGATTCTACGAGCAGTACTTC
>TRBV10-1|TRBJ1-5|.|.
CASSESGGNQPQHF
TGCGCCAGCAGTGAGTCAGGAGGGAATCAGCCCCAGCATTTT
>TRBV28|TRBJ2-7|.|.
CASSYPNLGYYEQYF
TGTGCCAGCAGCTACCCTAATTTGGGGTACTACGAGCAGTACTTC
>TRBV4-1|TRBJ2-1|.|TRBD1
CASSQGTGNYNEQFF
TGCGCCAGCAGCCAAGGGACAGGGAACTACAATGAGCAGTTCTTC
>TRBV27|TRBJ1-5|few|.
CASRQHGGGNQPQHF
TGTGCCAGCAGGCAACACGGAGGGGGTAATCAGCCCCAGCATTTT
>TRBV5-4|TRBJ2-2|.|TRBD1
CASSSRTGAGELFF
TGTGCCAGCAGCTCCCGGACAGGGGCCGGGGAGCTGTTTTTT
>TRBV7-9|TRBJ2-2|.|.
CASRQHPDWLGYAGELFF
TGTGCCAGCAGACAACACCCCGACTGGTTGGGTTACGCCGGGGAGCTGTTTTTT
>TRBV5-1|TRBJ2-5|.|TRBD2
CASSLGGTSVETQYF
TGCGCCAGCAGCTTGGGCGGGACTAGCGTAGAGACCCAGTACTTC
>TRBV13|TRBJ2-1|.|.
CASSLGRNSYNEQFF
TGTGCCAGCAGCTTAGGCCGGAATTCCTACAATGAGCAGTTCTTC
>TRBV7-9|TRBJ2-1|once|TRBD2
CASSPRTSGSHEQFF
TGTGCCAGCAGCCCAAGGACTAGCGGGAGTCATGAGCAGTTCTTC
>TRBV30|TRBJ2-7|.|TRBD1
CAWNRDRPYEQYF
TGTGCCTGGAACCGGGACAGACCTTACGAGCAGTACTTC
>TRBV6-1|TRBJ1-5|.|.
CASRSGQINQPQHF
TGTGCCAGCAGATCGGGACAAATCAATCAGCCCCAGCATTTT
>TRBV7-6|TRBJ2-7|.|TRBD2
CASSLAQGLAGGPREQYF
TGTGCCAGCAGCTTAGCGCAGGGGCTAGCGGGGGGGCCACGGGAGCAGTACTTC
>TRBV6-5|TRBJ1-2|.|.
CASSYTSRGNYGYTF
TGTGCCAGCAGTTACACAAGCAGGGGAAACTATGGCTACACCTTC
>TRBV5-1|TRBJ1-4|.|.
CASSVGQTTLATNEKLFF
TGCGCCAGCAGCGTTGGTCAGACCACCCTTGCAACTAATGAAAAACTGTTTTTT
>TRBV7-2|TRBJ2-1|.|TRBD2
CASSRRGSYYNEQFF
TGTGCCAGCAGTCGGCGGGGGTCCTACTACAATGAGCAGTTCTTC
>TRBV5-1|TRBJ2-2|.|.
CASSLQGGDTGELFF
TGCGCCAGCAGCTTGCAGGGCGGGGACACCGGGGAGCTGTTTTTT
>TRBV7-9|TRBJ1-2|.|TRBD1
CASSRDRGAWYGYTF
TGTGCCAGCAGCCGGGACAGGGGGGCTTGGTATGGCTACACCTTC
>TRBV7-2|TRBJ1-6|.|TRBD1
CASSPKTGGKPNSPLHF
TGTGCCAGCAGCCCTAAGACAGGGGGTAAACCAAATTCACCCCTCCACTTT
>TRBV30|TRBJ2-2|once|TRBD2
CACIGTSGNTGELFF
TGTGCCTGTATCGGGACTAGCGGGAACACCGGGGAGCTGTTTTTT
>TRBV23-1|TRBJ1-2|.|TRBD1
CASTLPGQGLFGYTF
TGCGCCAGCACCCTACCCGGACAGGGTCTATTCGGCTACACCTTC
>TRBV5-4|TRBJ2-3|.|TRBD1
CASRLTGTDTQYF
TGTGCCAGCAGACTGACAGGGACAGATACGCAGTATTTT
>TRBV28|TRBJ2-5|.|TRBD1
CASSPSGTGSQETQYF
TGTGCCAGCAGTCCTTCCGGGACAGGTTCCCAAGAGACCCAGTACTTC
>TRBV2|TRBJ2-7|.|.
CASKGIGEAYEQYF
TGTGCCAGCAAGGGGATCGGGGAGGCCTACGAGCAGTACTTC
>TRBV7-2|TRBJ2-5|.|TRBD1
CASSSPGQIVQETQYF
TGTGCCAGCAGCTCACCGGGACAGATCGTTCAAGAGACCCAGTACTTC
>TRBV11-2|TRBJ1-5|.|.
CASSLGDVSNQPQHF
TGTGCCAGCAGCTTGGGCGACGTTAGCAATCAGCCCCAGCATTTT
>TRBV4-3|TRBJ2-7|.|.
CASSQAVGYEQYF
TGCGCCAGCAGCCAAGCCGTAGGCTACGAGCAGTACTTC
>TRBV7-9|TRBJ1-2|.|TRBD1
CASSLTGGSGYTF
TGTGCCAGCAGCTTAACAGGGGGCAGTGGCTACACCTTC
>TRBV30|TRBJ1-1|.|TRBD1
CAWGQGRFGEAFF
TGTGCCTGGGGACAGGGAAGGTTCGGTGAAGCTTTCTTT
>TRBV27|TRBJ1-1|.|.
CASQWGRNTEAFF
TGTGCCAGCCAATGGGGTCGGAACACTGAAGCTTTCTTT
>TRBV6-5|TRBJ2-5|.|.
CASSRAETQYF
TGTGCCAGCAGTCGTGCCGAGACCCAGTACTTC
>TRBV28|TRBJ2-7|.|.
CASSLPHSYEQYF
TGTGCCAGCAGCCTCCCCCACTCCTACGAGCAGTACTTC